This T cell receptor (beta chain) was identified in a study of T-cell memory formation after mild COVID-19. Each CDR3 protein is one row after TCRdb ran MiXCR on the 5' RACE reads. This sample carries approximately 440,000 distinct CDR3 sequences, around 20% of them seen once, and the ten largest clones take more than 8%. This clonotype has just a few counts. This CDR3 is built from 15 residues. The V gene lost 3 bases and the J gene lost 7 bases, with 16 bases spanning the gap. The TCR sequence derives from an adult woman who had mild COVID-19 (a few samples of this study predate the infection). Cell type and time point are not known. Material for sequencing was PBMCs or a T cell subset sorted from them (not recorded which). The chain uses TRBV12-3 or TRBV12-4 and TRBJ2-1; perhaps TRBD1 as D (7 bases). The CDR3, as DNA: TGTGCCAGCAGTTTCGGAGGGGGCGGAAGAAATGAGCAGTTCTTC. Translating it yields CASSFGGGGRNEQFF.